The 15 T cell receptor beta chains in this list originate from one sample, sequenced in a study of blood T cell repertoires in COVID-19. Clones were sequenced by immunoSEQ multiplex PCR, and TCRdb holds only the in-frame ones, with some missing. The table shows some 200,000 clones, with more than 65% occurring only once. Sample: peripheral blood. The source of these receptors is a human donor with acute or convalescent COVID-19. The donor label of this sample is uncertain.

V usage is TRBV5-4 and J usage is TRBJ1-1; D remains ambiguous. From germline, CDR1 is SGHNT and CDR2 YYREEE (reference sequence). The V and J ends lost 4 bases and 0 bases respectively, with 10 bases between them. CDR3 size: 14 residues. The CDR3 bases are TGTGCCAGCAGCATCAACAGCATGAACACTGAAGCTTTCTTT. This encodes CASSINSMNTEAFF. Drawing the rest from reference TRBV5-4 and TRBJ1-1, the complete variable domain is ETGVTQSPTHLIKTRGQQVTLRCSSQSGHNTVSWYQQALGQGPQFIFQYYREEENGRGNFPPRFSGLQFPNYSSELNVNALELDDSALYLCASSINSMNTEAFFGQGTRLTVV.

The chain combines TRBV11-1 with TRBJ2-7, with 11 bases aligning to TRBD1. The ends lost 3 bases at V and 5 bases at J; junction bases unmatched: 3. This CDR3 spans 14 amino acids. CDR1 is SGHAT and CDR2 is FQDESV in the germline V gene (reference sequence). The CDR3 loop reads CASSLDRGRDEQYF. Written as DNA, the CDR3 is TGTGCCAGCAGCTTGGACAGGGGGCGGGACGAGCAGTACTTC.

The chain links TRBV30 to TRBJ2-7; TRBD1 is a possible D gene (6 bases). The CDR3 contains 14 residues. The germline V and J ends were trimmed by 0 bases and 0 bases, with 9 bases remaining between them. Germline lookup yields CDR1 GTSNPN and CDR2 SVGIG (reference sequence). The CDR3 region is CAWSVKGGSYEQYF. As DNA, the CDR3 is TGTGCCTGGAGTGTGAAAGGGGGCTCCTACGAGCAGTACTTC.

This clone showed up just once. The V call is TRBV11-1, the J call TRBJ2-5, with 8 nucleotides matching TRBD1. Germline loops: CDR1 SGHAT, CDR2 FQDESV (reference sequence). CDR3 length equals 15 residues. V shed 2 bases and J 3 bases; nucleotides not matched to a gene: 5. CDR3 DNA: TGTGCCAGCAGCTTACAGGGGGCAGAGAAAGAGACCCAGTACTTC. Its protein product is CASSLQGAEKETQYF.

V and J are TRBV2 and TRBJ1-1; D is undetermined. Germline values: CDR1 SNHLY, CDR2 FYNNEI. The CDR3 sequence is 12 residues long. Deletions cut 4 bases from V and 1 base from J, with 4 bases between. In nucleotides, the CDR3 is TGTGCCAGCAGTGTTCGGAACACTGAAGCTTTCTTT. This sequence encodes CASSVRNTEAFF. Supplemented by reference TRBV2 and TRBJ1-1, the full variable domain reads EPEVTQTPSHQVTQMGQEVILRCVPISNHLYFYWYRQILGQKVEFLVSFYNNEISEKSEIFDDQFSVERPDGSNFTLKIRSTKLEDSAMYFCASSVRNTEAFFGQGTRLTVV.

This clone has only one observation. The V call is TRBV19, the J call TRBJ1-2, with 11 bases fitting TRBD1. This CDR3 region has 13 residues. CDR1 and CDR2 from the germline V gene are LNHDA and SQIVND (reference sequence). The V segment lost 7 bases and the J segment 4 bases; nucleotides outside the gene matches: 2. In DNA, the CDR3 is TGTGCCAGTACCGGGACAGGGGGCTATGGCTACACCTTC. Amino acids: CASTGTGGYGYTF.

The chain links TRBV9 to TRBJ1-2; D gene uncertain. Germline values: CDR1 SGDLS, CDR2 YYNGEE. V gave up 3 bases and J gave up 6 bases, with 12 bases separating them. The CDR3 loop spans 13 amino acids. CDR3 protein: CASSAGLGDGYTF. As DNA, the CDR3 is TGTGCCAGCAGCGCTGGGCTTGGTGATGGCTACACCTTC. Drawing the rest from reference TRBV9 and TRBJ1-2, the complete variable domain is DSGVTQTPKHLITATGQRVTLRCSPRSGDLSVYWYQQSLDQGLQFLIQYYNGEERAKGNILERFSAQQFPDLHSELNLSSLELGDSALYFCASSAGLGDGYTFGSGTRLTVV.

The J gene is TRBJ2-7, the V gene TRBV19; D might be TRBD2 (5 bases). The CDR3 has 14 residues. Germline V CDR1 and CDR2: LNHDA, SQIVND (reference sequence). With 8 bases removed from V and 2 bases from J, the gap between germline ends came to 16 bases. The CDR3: CASRPTGRAYEQYF. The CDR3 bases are TGTGCCAGTCGGCCGACCGGGCGGGCCTACGAGCAGTACTTC.

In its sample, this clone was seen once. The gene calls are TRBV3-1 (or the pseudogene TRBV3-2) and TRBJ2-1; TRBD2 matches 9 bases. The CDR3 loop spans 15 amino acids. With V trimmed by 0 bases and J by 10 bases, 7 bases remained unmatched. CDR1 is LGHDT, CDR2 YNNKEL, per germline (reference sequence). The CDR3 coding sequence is TGTGCCAGCAGCCAAGATCAAGGGCGGGGGGGCGAGCAGTTCTTC. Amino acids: CASSQDQGRGGEQFF.

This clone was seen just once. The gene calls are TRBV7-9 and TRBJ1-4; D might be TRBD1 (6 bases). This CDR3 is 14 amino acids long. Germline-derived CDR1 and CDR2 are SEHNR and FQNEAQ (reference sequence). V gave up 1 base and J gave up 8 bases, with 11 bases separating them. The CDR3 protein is CASSLGTGWEKLFF. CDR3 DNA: TGTGCCAGCAGCTTAGGTACAGGGTGGGAAAAACTGTTTTTT.

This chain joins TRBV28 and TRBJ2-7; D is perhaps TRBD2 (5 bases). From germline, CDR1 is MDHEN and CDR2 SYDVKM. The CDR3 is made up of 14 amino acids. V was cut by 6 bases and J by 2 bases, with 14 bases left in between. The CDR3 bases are TGTGCCAGCAGACGGGATCCCCAGACCTACGAGCAGTACTTC. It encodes CASRRDPQTYEQYF.

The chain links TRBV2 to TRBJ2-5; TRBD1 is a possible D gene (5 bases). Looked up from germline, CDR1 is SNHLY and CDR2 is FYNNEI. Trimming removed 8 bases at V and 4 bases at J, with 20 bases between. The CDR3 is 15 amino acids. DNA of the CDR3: TGTGCCAGCGGGAATGGACAAGGGTCGGGAGAGACCCAGTACTTC. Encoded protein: CASGNGQGSGETQYF.

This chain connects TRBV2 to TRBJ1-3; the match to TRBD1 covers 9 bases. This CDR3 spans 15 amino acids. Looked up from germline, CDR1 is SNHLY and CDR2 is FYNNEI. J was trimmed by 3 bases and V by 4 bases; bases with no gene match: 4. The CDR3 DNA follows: TGTGCCAGCAGTGCTGGGACAGGGTATGGAAACACCATATATTTT. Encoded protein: CASSAGTGYGNTIYF.

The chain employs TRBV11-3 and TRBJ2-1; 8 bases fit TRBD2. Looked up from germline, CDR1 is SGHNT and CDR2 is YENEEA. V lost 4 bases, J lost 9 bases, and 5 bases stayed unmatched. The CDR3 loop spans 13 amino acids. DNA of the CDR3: TGTGCCAGCAGCTCTCCGGGGGGGTCTGAGCAGTTCTTC. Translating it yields CASSSPGGSEQFF.

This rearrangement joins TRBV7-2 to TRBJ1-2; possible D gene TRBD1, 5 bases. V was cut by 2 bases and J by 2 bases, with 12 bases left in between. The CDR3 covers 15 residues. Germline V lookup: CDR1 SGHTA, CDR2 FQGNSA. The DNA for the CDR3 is TGTGCCAGCAGCTTAATGGAGGGGTTCAACTATGGCTACACCTTC. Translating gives CASSLMEGFNYGYTF.